The 27 T cell receptor beta chains listed next were all sequenced from one sample in a study of blood T cells in healthy people across ages. PCR was performed a second time for about 6 to 11 cycles using a sample-barcoded 5' primer and a J-beta primer mix. In TCRdb, the 5' RACE reads were re-called with MiXCR into one record per CDR3 protein. The table lists about 580,000 distinct CDR3 sequences, under 55% of them singletons. The specimen sequenced was blood. The receptor source for this set is a man of 80 years or more in good health.

This sequence joins TRBV11-1 and TRBJ1-6, with 8 bases matching TRBD1. The CDR3 is made up of 15 amino acids. Looked up from germline, CDR1 is SGHAT and CDR2 is FQDESV (reference sequence). J lost 9 bases, V lost 3 bases, and 7 bases had no gene match. CDR3 in amino acids: CASSLEGQGFSPLHF. CDR3 sequence (DNA): TGTGCCAGCAGCTTGGAAGGACAGGGCTTTTCACCCCTCCACTTT.

J is TRBJ2-7 and V is TRBV6-5, with TRBD1 matching over 8 bases. In germline, CDR1 is MNHEY, CDR2 SVGAGI. Trimming at V came to 5 bases and at J to 2 bases, leaving 8 bases not matched to a gene. This CDR3 is 15 amino acids long. CDR3 protein: CASSPAQGDAYEQYF. The CDR3 DNA reads as TGTGCCAGCAGTCCCGCACAGGGGGACGCCTACGAGCAGTACTTC.

The table lists this clonotype with a few counts. The chain uses TRBV7-3 and TRBJ2-1; maybe TRBD1 (5 bases). V lost 4 bases to trimming and J lost 6 bases, with 19 bases between them. The CDR3 spans 16 residues. In germline, CDR1 is SGHTA, CDR2 FQGTGA. CDR3 residues: CASSWDVTVAGNEQFF. CDR3 DNA sequence: TGTGCCAGCAGCTGGGATGTGACAGTGGCAGGCAATGAGCAGTTCTTC.

The table lists this clonotype with a few counts. The rearrangement joins TRBV7-9 to TRBJ2-1; the D gene is possibly TRBD2 (7 bases). This CDR3 contains 14 residues. The V gene lost 8 bases and the J gene lost 4 bases, with 15 bases spanning the gap. Germline CDR1 is SEHNR and CDR2 is FQNEAQ (reference sequence). The CDR3 region has the DNA TGTGCCAGCGCGGGGAGCGGGACATACAATGAGCAGTTCTTC. It yields the protein CASAGSGTYNEQFF.

This rearrangement joins TRBV28 to TRBJ1-2, with 8 bases lining up with TRBD1. Germline V lookup: CDR1 MDHEN, CDR2 SYDVKM. The ends lost 6 bases at V and 2 bases at J; junction bases unmatched: 5. This CDR3 contains 14 residues. The CDR3, as DNA: TGTGCCAGCAGAACAGGGGGTCGGAACTATGGCTACACCTTC. Its protein is CASRTGGRNYGYTF.

The rearrangement uses TRBV10-3 and TRBJ2-5, with D possibly matching TRBD1 (6 bases). V shed 3 bases and J shed 2 bases, with 13 bases lying between them. The CDR3 extends over 15 amino acids. Germline CDR1 and CDR2: ENHRY and SYGVKD. CDR3 sequence: CAISDGTGLQETQYF. CDR3 DNA sequence: TGTGCCATCAGTGATGGAACAGGGCTACAAGAGACCCAGTACTTC.

This clonotype was observed a handful of times. One end of the junction varies from germline; a read error may be responsible. The chain carries TRBV5-1 and TRBJ1-1; possible D gene TRBD1, 6 bases. Germline CDR1 SGHRS, CDR2 YFSETQ. The length of the CDR3 is 14 residues. CDR3 nucleotides: TGCGCCAGCAGCTTGGAACTGCGGGACACTGAGGCTTTCTTT. Amino acids: CASSLELRDTEAFF.

V usage is TRBV9 and J usage is TRBJ2-3; 8 bases align to TRBD2. The germline CDR1 and CDR2 sequences are SGDLS and YYNGEE. J was trimmed by 3 bases and V by 4 bases; bases with no gene match: 7. CDR3 length: 15 amino acids. The CDR3 region is CASSPGGETTDTQYF. CDR3 in DNA: TGTGCCAGCAGCCCGGGAGGGGAGACTACAGATACGCAGTATTTT.

This clonotype was recorded a few times. This chain connects TRBV12-3 or TRBV12-4 to TRBJ2-3; possibly TRBD1 for D (6 bases). The ends were cut back, 6 bases at V and 6 bases at J, with 10 bases in the middle. This CDR3 has 12 residues. CDR3 loop: CASRWGLDTQYF. The CDR3 region has the DNA TGTGCCAGCAGGTGGGGGCTCGATACGCAGTATTTT.

A few counts support this clonotype. The chain has TRBV4-1 and TRBJ2-4, with 10 bases identical to TRBD1. With the DNA end fitting TRBJ2-7 better, the J assignment may be wrong. CDR1 is MGHRA and CDR2 is YSYEKL in the germline V gene. The CDR3 totals 15 residues. The DNA of the CDR3 is TGCGCCAGCAGCCTTCAGGGACAGGGGAACCACGAGCAGTACTTC. The encoded protein is CASSLQGQGNHEQYF.

The chain employs TRBV14 and TRBJ1-4, with D unresolved. The CDR3 consists of 16 residues. The germline V and J ends were trimmed by 0 bases and 0 bases, with 8 bases remaining between them. CDR1 and CDR2 (germline): SGHDN, FVKESK. The CDR3 protein is CASSQDFRATNEKLFF. The CDR3 bases are TGTGCCAGCAGCCAAGATTTCCGGGCAACTAATGAAAAACTGTTTTTT.

This clonotype came up a few times. The chain has TRBV28 and TRBJ1-5; the match to TRBD1 covers 7 bases. V was clipped by 2 bases and J by 1 base; unmatched bases: 5. CDR1 and CDR2 from the germline V gene are MDHEN and SYDVKM. This CDR3 has 16 residues. The CDR3 here is CASSLGTGESNQPQHF. As DNA, the CDR3 is TGTGCCAGCAGTTTAGGTACAGGGGAGAGCAATCAGCCCCAGCATTTT.

The chain recombines TRBV3-1 with TRBJ2-1; 8 nucleotides match TRBD1. Germline CDR1 and CDR2: LGHDT and YNNKEL (reference sequence). J gave up 5 bases and V 4 bases, and 10 bases lay outside the gene matches. The CDR3 loop spans 16 amino acids. CDR3 region: CASSLQGAGSHNEQFF. The CDR3 bases are TGTGCCAGCAGCCTTCAGGGGGCGGGGTCACACAATGAGCAGTTCTTC.

The rearrangement links TRBV18 to TRBJ2-1; maybe TRBD1 (6 bases). CDR3 size: 14 residues. Trimming removed 1 base from V and 2 bases from J, with 6 bases in between. Germline CDR1 and CDR2: KGHSH and LQKENI. The chain's CDR3 is CASSPQGAYNEQFF. The CDR3 DNA is TGTGCCAGCTCACCACAGGGGGCCTACAATGAGCAGTTCTTC. The entire variable domain, with the rest obtained from reference TRBV18 and TRBJ2-1, is as follows: NAGVMQNPRHLVRRRGQEARLRCSPMKGHSHVYWYRQLPEEGLKFMVYLQKENIIDESGMPKERFSAEFPKEGPSILRIQQVVRGDSAAYFCASSPQGAYNEQFFGPGTRLTVL.

The chain links TRBV6-2 or TRBV6-3 to TRBJ2-3, with D perhaps TRBD1 (6 bases). V gave up 6 bases and J gave up 1 base, with 17 bases separating them. The CDR3 spans 16 residues. From germline, CDR1 is MNHEY and CDR2 SVGEGT. CDR3 DNA: TGTGCCAGCAGCCCAACGACAGGCCTAGGCACAGATACGCAGTATTTT. Translating it yields CASSPTTGLGTDTQYF.

The chain recombines TRBV18 with TRBJ2-6; 9 bases match TRBD1. Germline CDR1 KGHSH, CDR2 LQKENI. With 2 bases clipped from V and 2 bases from J, the junction kept 7 bases outside the gene matches. There are 18 residues in the CDR3. The CDR3 loop is CASSPKGQGVPGANVLTF. CDR3 coding DNA: TGTGCCAGCTCACCAAAGGGACAGGGTGTCCCTGGGGCCAACGTCCTGACTTTC.

A remark on this clonotype: A read error may account for a junction end that differs from germline. V usage is TRBV6-4 and J usage is TRBJ2-5, with D perhaps matching TRBD2 (5 bases). This CDR3 has 15 residues. Germline CDR1 is MRHNA and CDR2 is SNTAGT. DNA of the CDR3: TGTGCCGGCAGTAGAACGGTCGGGGTAGGCAATGAGCAGTACTTC. This gives the protein CAGSRTVGVGNEQYF.

The V call is TRBV4-2, the J call TRBJ2-1; the match to TRBD2 covers 10 bases. V lost 0 bases, J lost 2 bases, and 7 bases stayed unmatched. This CDR3 is built from 18 residues. Germline V gene data show CDR1 as LGHNA and CDR2 as YNFKEQ. CDR3 residues: CASSQDSGLAGAYNEQFF. The CDR3 bases are TGTGCCAGCAGCCAAGATTCGGGCCTAGCGGGAGCCTACAATGAGCAGTTCTTC.

This clonotype was counted between two and nine times. The chain couples TRBV20-1 to TRBJ2-5, with D perhaps TRBD2 (5 bases). Trimming removed 1 base from V and 5 bases from J, with 17 bases in between. This CDR3 region has 15 residues. The V gene's germline CDR1 is DFQATT and CDR2 SNEGSKA (reference sequence). The CDR3 is CSARAGERVAETQYF. The CDR3 DNA reads TGCAGTGCTAGAGCGGGTGAGAGGGTCGCCGAGACCCAGTACTTC.

This rearrangement joins TRBV28 to TRBJ1-1; no reliable D call. Germline V CDR1 and CDR2: MDHEN, SYDVKM. V lost 0 bases and J lost 0, with 14 bases in between. CDR3 size: 17 residues. The CDR3 sequence: CASSLWGGGPMNTEAFF. The CDR3 DNA sequence: TGTGCCAGCAGTTTATGGGGAGGAGGACCGATGAACACTGAAGCTTTCTTT.

This clonotype was counted between two and nine times. The J gene is TRBJ2-2, the V gene TRBV7-9, with D unresolved. This CDR3 is built from 15 residues. V was cut by 3 bases and J by 4 bases, with 12 bases left in between. Per the germline V gene, CDR1 is SEHNR and CDR2 is FQNEAQ (reference sequence). The CDR3 is CASSLGEVGTGELFF. The CDR3 region has the DNA TGTGCCAGCAGCTTGGGCGAGGTTGGCACCGGGGAGCTGTTTTTT. The full variable domain, in which reference TRBV7-9 and TRBJ2-2 provide the parts outside the CDR3, is DTGVSQNPRHKITKRGQNVTFRCDPISEHNRLYWYRQTLGQGPEFLTYFQNEAQLEKSRLLSDRFSAERPKGSFSTLEIQRTEQGDSAMYLCASSLGEVGTGELFFGEGSRLTVL.

In this sample, this clonotype turned up a few times. This chain links TRBV20-1 with TRBJ1-1; the D is unclear. Germline CDR1 reads DFQATT; CDR2 reads SNEGSKA (reference sequence). V lost 1 base and J 8 bases, leaving 11 bases between the germline ends. The CDR3 covers 12 residues. CDR3 sequence: CSARGHLKEAFF. CDR3 coding DNA: TGCAGTGCTAGAGGACATCTTAAGGAAGCTTTCTTT.

Worth noting for this clonotype: Sequence at one end of the junction differs from germline and may be a read error. Here the CDR3 DNA reads TGTACCAGCAGCACCTGGCGGGGGTCTAGCACAGATACGCAGTATTTT. Translation: CTSSTWRGSSTDTQYF. This chain links TRBV7-9 with TRBJ2-3, with 7 positions matching TRBD2. The CDR3 is 16 amino acids. The germline V gene encodes CDR1 SEHNR and CDR2 FQNEAQ (reference sequence).

The chain carries TRBV10-3 and TRBJ2-3; D gene unclear. This CDR3 has 14 amino acids. Germline V gives CDR1 ENHRY, CDR2 SYGVKD. V was shortened by 4 bases and J by 0 bases, with 8 bases between the two germline ends. The chain's CDR3 is CAISGLYSTDTQYF. For the CDR3, the DNA is TGTGCCATCAGTGGCCTATATAGCACAGATACGCAGTATTTT.

The chain has TRBV3-1 and TRBJ2-7; 12 bases fit TRBD1. V lost 2 bases, J lost 6 bases, and 5 bases stayed unmatched. The CDR3 extends over 15 amino acids. Germline-derived CDR1 and CDR2 are LGHDT and YNNKEL (reference sequence). The DNA of the CDR3 is TGTGCCAGCAGCCAAACCCGGGACAGGGGGCTCGAGCAGTACTTC. Amino acids: CASSQTRDRGLEQYF.

This clonotype has only a few counts. The V and J genes are TRBV28 and TRBJ2-7; D uncertain. Germline V CDR1 and CDR2: MDHEN, SYDVKM. This CDR3 is built from 13 residues. Trimming pared 7 bases from V and 2 bases from J, leaving 12 bases between. The CDR3 sequence is CASISLRPYEQYF. In nucleotides, the CDR3 is TGTGCCAGCATTAGCCTGAGACCCTACGAGCAGTACTTC.

The chain uses TRBV7-2 and TRBJ1-6, with a possible D match to TRBD1 (6 bases). V was shortened by 5 bases and J by 7 bases, with 15 bases between the two germline ends. Germline loops: CDR1 SGHTA, CDR2 FQGNSA. The length of the CDR3 is 15 residues. The CDR3 DNA reads TGTGCCAGCAGCCCTATCGGGACACCCAATTCACCCCTCCACTTT. Protein product: CASSPIGTPNSPLHF.